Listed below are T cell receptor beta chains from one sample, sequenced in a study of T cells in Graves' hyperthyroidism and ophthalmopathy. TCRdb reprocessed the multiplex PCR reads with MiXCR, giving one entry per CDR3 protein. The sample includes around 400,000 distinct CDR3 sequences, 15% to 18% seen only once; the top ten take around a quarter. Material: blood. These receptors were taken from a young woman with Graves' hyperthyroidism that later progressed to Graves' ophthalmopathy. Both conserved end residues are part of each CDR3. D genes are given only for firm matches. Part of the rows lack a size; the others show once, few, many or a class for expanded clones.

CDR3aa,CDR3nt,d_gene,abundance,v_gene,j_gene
CASRVGPSYEQYF,TGTGCCAGCAGGGTGGGTCCTTCCTACGAGCAGTACTTC,.,.,TRBV28,TRBJ2-7
CASSFNGLNTEAFF,TGTGCCAGCAGTTTCAACGGACTGAACACTGAAGCTTTCTTT,.,many,TRBV28,TRBJ1-1
CASTPSYRGHNGYTF,TGTGCCAGCACCCCCTCCTACAGGGGGCATAACGGCTACACCTTC,TRBD1,many,TRBV12-3/TRBV12-4,TRBJ1-2
CSARWVAEETQYF,TGCAGTGCGCGTTGGGTAGCCGAAGAGACCCAGTACTTC,.,many,TRBV20-1,TRBJ2-5
CSVNRGLRDTEAFF,TGCAGCGTCAACAGGGGGCTTAGGGACACTGAAGCTTTCTTT,TRBD1,.,TRBV29-1,TRBJ1-1
CAWRGTGAYEQYF,TGTGCCTGGAGAGGGACGGGGGCCTACGAGCAGTACTTC,.,many,TRBV30,TRBJ2-7
CASSFRGLAGSYNEQFF,TGTGCCAGCAGTTTCCGTGGACTAGCGGGGTCCTACAATGAGCAGTTCTTC,TRBD2,many,TRBV12-3/TRBV12-4,TRBJ2-1
CASSFVVDTYEQYF,TGTGCCAGCAGTTTTGTCGTCGACACCTACGAGCAGTACTTC,.,many,TRBV12-3/TRBV12-4,TRBJ2-7
CASSQDSEPIDYEQYF,TGCGCCAGCAGCCAAGATTCCGAGCCGATCGACTACGAGCAGTACTTC,.,.,TRBV4-1,TRBJ2-7
CSVPQGAYNEQFF,TGCAGCGTCCCTCAAGGGGCATACAATGAGCAGTTCTTC,.,.,TRBV29-1,TRBJ2-1
CSAHAQTSGNTDTQYF,TGCAGTGCTCACGCCCAGACTAGCGGAAACACAGATACGCAGTATTTT,TRBD2,many,TRBV20-1,TRBJ2-3
CSARKPGQGVGGELFF,TGCAGTGCTCGAAAGCCCGGACAGGGGGTGGGCGGGGAGCTGTTTTTT,TRBD1,few,TRBV20-1,TRBJ2-2
CASASYSNQPQHF,TGTGCCAGCGCAAGCTATAGCAATCAGCCCCAGCATTTT,.,.,TRBV6-1,TRBJ1-5
CASSGYGASYNEQFF,TGTGCCAGCAGTGGGTACGGGGCCTCTTACAATGAGCAGTTCTTC,.,many,TRBV2,TRBJ2-1
CAWSLGGVSYEQYF,TGTGCCTGGAGCCTAGGGGGGGTGTCCTACGAGCAGTACTTC,.,.,TRBV30,TRBJ2-7
CASSLSSGSYEQYF,TGTGCCAGCAGTCTCTCTAGCGGGAGCTACGAGCAGTACTTC,TRBD2,many,TRBV27,TRBJ2-7
CSARTSGSLLYGIHEQFF,TGCAGCGCCCGGACTAGCGGGAGCCTCTTGTATGGTATCCATGAGCAGTTCTTC,TRBD2,.,TRBV29-1,TRBJ2-1
CASSWSTGVNQPQHF,TGTGCCAGTAGTTGGTCGACAGGGGTCAATCAGCCCCAGCATTTT,TRBD1,.,TRBV19,TRBJ1-5